Below, 5 T cell receptor beta chains from the same sample are listed, as sequenced in a study of T cells after yellow fever vaccination. TCRdb reprocessed the 5' RACE reads with MiXCR, giving one entry per CDR3 protein. The sample lists roughly 240,000 distinct CDR3 sequences; about 7% were seen once. The sequencing here drew on CD4+ T cells sorted from PBMCs, taken on the day of the yellow fever booster vaccination. These receptors were taken from a man under 40 who received the YFV17D yellow fever vaccine.

This clonotype appeared many times. The chain uses TRBV20-1 and TRBJ2-1; 7 positions agree with TRBD2. V lost 4 bases to trimming and J lost 0 bases; unmatched junction nucleotides: 6. This CDR3 is built from 15 residues. CDR1 and CDR2 (germline): DFQATT, SNEGSKA (reference sequence). The CDR3 sequence: CSATVGGSSYNEQFF. DNA of the CDR3: TGCAGTGCTACAGTCGGCGGGAGCTCCTACAATGAGCAGTTCTTC.

This clonotype was counted a few times. This sequence joins TRBV5-1 and TRBJ2-1; possibly TRBD1 for D (6 bases). Germline V lookup: CDR1 SGHRS, CDR2 YFSETQ. V was shortened by 0 bases and J by 10 bases, with 23 bases between the two germline ends. This CDR3 comprises 17 residues. The CDR3 nucleotides read TGCGCCAGCAGCTTGGGTGCCCTACAGGGCGTGCAGCGCGAGCAGTTCTTC. Amino acids: CASSLGALQGVQREQFF.

In its sample, this clonotype was seen a few times. The chain couples TRBV4-3 to TRBJ2-4; D perhaps matches TRBD2 (5 bases). The ends were cut back, 0 bases at V and 7 bases at J, with 10 bases in the middle. Germline loops: CDR1 LGHNA, CDR2 YSLEER. The CDR3 has 14 amino acids. Written as DNA, the CDR3 is TGCGCCAGCAGCCAAGACGGCGGGTACAACATTCAGTACTTC. The encoded protein is CASSQDGGYNIQYF.

V and J are TRBV15 and TRBJ2-5; 12 bases align to TRBD2. Losses at the gene ends were 8 bases for V and 2 bases for J; bases not matched to a gene: 3. Per the germline V gene, CDR1 is LNHNV and CDR2 is YYDKDF (reference sequence). The CDR3 extends over 14 amino acids. The CDR3, as DNA: TGTGCCACCGCTAGCGGGAGGGATCAAGAGACCCAGTACTTC. Translation gives CATASGRDQETQYF.

The rearrangement uses TRBV3-1 and TRBJ2-1, with D uncertain. The V gene lost 0 bases and the J gene lost 4 bases, with 4 bases spanning the gap. The germline gives CDR1 LGHDT, CDR2 YNNKEL (reference sequence). The CDR3 length is 13 residues. The CDR3 spells CASSQDEYNEQFF. The CDR3 DNA follows: TGTGCCAGCAGCCAAGATGAATACAATGAGCAGTTCTTC.